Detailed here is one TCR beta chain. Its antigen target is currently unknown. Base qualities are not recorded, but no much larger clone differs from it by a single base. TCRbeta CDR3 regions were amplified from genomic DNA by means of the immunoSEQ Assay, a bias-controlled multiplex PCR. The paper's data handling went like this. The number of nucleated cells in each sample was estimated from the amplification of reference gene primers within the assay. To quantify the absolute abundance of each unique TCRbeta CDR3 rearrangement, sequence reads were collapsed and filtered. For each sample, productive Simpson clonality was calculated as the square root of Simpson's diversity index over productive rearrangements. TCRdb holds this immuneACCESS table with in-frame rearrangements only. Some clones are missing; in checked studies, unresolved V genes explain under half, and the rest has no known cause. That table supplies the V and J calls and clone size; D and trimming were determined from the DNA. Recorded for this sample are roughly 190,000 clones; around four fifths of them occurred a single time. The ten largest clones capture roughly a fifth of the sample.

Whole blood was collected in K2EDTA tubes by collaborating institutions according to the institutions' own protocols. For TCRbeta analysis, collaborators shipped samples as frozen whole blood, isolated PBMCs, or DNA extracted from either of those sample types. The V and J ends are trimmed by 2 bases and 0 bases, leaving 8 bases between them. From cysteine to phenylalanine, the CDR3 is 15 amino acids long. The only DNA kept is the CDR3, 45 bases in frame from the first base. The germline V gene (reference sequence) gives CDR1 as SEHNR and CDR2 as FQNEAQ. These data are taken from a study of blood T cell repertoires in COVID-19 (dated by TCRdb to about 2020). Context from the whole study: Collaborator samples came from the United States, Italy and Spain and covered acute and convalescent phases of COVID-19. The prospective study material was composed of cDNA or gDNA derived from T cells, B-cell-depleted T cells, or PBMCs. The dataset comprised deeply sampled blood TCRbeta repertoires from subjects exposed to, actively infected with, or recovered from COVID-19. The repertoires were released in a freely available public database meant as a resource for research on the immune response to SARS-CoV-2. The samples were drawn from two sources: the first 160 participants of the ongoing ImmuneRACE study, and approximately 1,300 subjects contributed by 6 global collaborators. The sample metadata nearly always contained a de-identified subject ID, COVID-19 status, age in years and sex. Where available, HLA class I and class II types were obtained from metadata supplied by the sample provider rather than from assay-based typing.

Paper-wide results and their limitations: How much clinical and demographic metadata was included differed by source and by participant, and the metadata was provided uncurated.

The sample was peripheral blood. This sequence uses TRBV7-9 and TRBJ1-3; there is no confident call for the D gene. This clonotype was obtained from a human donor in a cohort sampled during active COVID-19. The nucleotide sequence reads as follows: TGTGCCAGCAGCTTAAGTAGATTCTCTGGAAACACCATATATTTT. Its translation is CASSLSRFSGNTIYF.